This T cell receptor beta chain was profiled in a study of blood T cell repertoires in COVID-19. Study context: There were acute and convalescent COVID-19 samples, and they came from the United States, Italy and Spain. Sources were T cells, B-cell-depleted T cells, or PBMCs; the material itself was cDNA or gDNA.

In the original workflow: Amplification from reference gene primers served as the basis for estimated nucleated cell counts. Sequenced by immunoSEQ multiplex PCR; TCRdb stores in-frame clones only, minus some. For V, J and clone size, that table is used; D and trimming come from the DNA. This table has more than 110,000 clones, about three quarters appearing once. The germline V and J ends were trimmed by 4 bases and 2 bases, with 12 bases remaining between them. The V gene's germline CDR1 is MNHEY and CDR2 SVGAGI. The CDR3 has 15 residues. This TCR derives from a woman between 50 and 59 years old with active or convalescent COVID-19. The rearrangement links TRBV6-5 to TRBJ1-5; the D gene is possibly TRBD1 (5 bases). Sequencing was performed on peripheral blood. The CDR3 loop is CASSLDMAGNQPQHF. The CDR3 coding sequence is TGTGCCAGCAGTTTGGACATGGCCGGCAATCAGCCCCAGCATTTT.